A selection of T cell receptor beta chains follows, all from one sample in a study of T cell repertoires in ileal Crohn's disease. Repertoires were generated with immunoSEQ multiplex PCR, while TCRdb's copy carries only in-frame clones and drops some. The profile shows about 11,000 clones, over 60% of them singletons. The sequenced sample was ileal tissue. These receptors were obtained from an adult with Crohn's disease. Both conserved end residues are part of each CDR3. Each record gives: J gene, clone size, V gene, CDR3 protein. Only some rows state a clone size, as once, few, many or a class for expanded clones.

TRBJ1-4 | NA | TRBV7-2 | CASSLDPGSEKLFF
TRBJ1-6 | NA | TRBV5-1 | CASSLEGERNSPLHF
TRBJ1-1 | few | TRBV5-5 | CASSWYNRGNTEAFF
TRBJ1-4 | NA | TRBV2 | CASSEGQGSMGNEKLFF
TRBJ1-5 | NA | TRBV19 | CASSIGQGVDQPQHF
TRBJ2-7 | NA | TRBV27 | CASSSIPGTGNYEQYF
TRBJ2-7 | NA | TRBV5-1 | CASSLQGQGTYEQYF
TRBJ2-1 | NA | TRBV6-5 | CASSYGTEQFF
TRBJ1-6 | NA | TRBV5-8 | CASSIGQENSPLHF
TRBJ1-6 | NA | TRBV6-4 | CARQTGVNSPLHF
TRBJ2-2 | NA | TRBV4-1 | CASSPLRGLAVTGELFF
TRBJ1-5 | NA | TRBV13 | CASSLGRDSYQPQHF
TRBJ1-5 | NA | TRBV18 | CASSPSGAGSNQPQHF
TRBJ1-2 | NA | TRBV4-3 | CASSQDRRANYGYTF
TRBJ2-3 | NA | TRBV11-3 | CASRLGQGSTDTQYF
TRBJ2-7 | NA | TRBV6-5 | CASRGTERVYEQYF
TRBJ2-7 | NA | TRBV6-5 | CASKLGEGQLYEQYF
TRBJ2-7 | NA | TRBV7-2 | CASSSDSGTGSYEQYF
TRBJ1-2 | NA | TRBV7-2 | CASSPGQGASGGYTF
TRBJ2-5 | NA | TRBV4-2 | CASSQDRASGLGETQYF
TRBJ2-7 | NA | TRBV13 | CASSLGGLLSYEQYF
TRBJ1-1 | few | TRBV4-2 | CASSQDQRAGNTEAFF
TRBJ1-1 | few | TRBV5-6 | CASSFAGVNTEAFF
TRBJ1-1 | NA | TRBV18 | CASSPPWRDPGDEAFF
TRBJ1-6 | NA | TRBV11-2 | CASSARQGAGSPLHF
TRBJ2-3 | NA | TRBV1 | CTSSQGSSGEADTQYF
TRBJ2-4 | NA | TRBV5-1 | CASSLELAGLKNIQYF
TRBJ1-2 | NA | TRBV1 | CTSSPADRIRYGYTF
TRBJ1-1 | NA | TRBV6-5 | CASSYGTGGQAFF
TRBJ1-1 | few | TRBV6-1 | CASSDLRGTEAFF
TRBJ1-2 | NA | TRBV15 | CATSRGGQGSGYTF
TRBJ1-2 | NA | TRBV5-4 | CASSLWTGGTSNYGYTF
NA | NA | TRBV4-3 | CASSQDDRGSYEQYF